The 32 T cell receptor beta chains in this list originate from one sample, sequenced in a study of T cell responses to AZD1222 COVID-19 vaccine. Generated by immunoSEQ multiplex PCR, the TCRdb table keeps only in-frame clones and is missing some. Of around 130,000 clones in the sample, around 90% are singletons; the top ten hold around 5%. The sample here was peripheral blood, taken 28 days after the second AZD1222 dose. These TCRs come from an adult who received the AZD1222 COVID-19 vaccine.

The gene calls are TRBV14 and TRBJ2-7; no firm D call. The V gene's germline CDR1 is SGHDN and CDR2 FVKESK. V was shortened by 4 bases and J by 5 bases, with 6 bases between the two germline ends. This CDR3 contains 11 residues. The CDR3 spells CASSRSDEQYF. CDR3 sequence (DNA): TGTGCCAGCAGCCGCAGCGACGAGCAGTACTTC.

The V and J genes are TRBV2 and TRBJ1-2; 7 nucleotides match TRBD1. This CDR3 spans 14 amino acids. Germline loops: CDR1 SNHLY, CDR2 FYNNEI. With 6 bases clipped from V and 5 bases from J, the junction kept 9 bases outside the gene matches. The CDR3 DNA is TGTGCCAGCAGGGAGGAGGGGGCAGGGTATGGCTACACCTTC. Protein: CASREEGAGYGYTF.

V and J are TRBV27 and TRBJ1-2; possible D gene TRBD1, 5 bases. This CDR3 region has 15 residues. Trimming took 3 bases from V and 3 from J, leaving 14 bases between them. Germline V lookup: CDR1 MNHEY, CDR2 SMNVEV (reference sequence). This chain's CDR3 is CASSFLGGGDYGYTF. As DNA, the CDR3 is TGTGCCAGCAGTTTCCTCGGGGGTGGGGACTATGGCTACACCTTC.

This chain links TRBV7-9 with TRBJ1-2; D is ambiguous. The CDR3 contains 13 residues. V dropped 2 bases and J dropped 6 bases, with 10 bases sitting between them. The V gene's germline CDR1 is SEHNR and CDR2 FQNEAQ (reference sequence). DNA of the CDR3: TGTGCCAGCAGCTTAAGGGAGAGCCATGGCTACACCTTC. It is translated as CASSLRESHGYTF.

The rearrangement links TRBV12-5 to TRBJ1-4; no clear D. Germline assignment: CDR1 LGHNT and CDR2 FRNRAP. The CDR3 extends over 15 amino acids. The V end lost 2 bases, the J end lost 2 bases, and 9 bases lay between the germline ends. CDR3 amino acids: CASGLNRDTNEKLFF. In nucleotides, the CDR3 is TGTGCTAGTGGTTTGAACCGGGATACTAATGAAAAACTGTTTTTT.

The chain recombines TRBV4-3 with TRBJ1-2, with D perhaps TRBD1 (5 bases). There are 15 residues in the CDR3. Germline CDR1 and CDR2: LGHNA and YSLEER. V was pared by 0 bases and J by 4 bases, with 12 bases between. This chain's CDR3 is CASSQDYAGRYGYTF. The CDR3 bases are TGCGCCAGCAGCCAAGATTATGCGGGACGCTATGGCTACACCTTC.

This clone was recorded only once. V gene TRBV12-3 or TRBV12-4 combines with J gene TRBJ1-2; tentatively, D is TRBD1 (5 bases). V was trimmed by 0 bases and J by 8 bases, leaving 7 bases between them. The CDR3 is 12 residues long. The CDR3 loop is CASSLAPGGYTF. CDR3 bases: TGTGCCAGCAGTTTAGCCCCAGGGGGCTACACCTTC.

A single count supports this clone. The CDR3 DNA reads TGTGCCTGGAGCAGAGGGGTAGGGGAGACCCAGTACTTC. Amino acid sequence: CAWSRGVGETQYF. V is TRBV30 and J is TRBJ2-5, with D perhaps given as TRBD1 or TRBD2 (5 bases each). Looked up from germline, CDR1 is GTSNPN and CDR2 is SVGIG (reference sequence). V lost 3 bases and J lost 5, with 13 bases in between. The CDR3 sequence is 13 residues long.

This clone has more than one count but fewer than ten. The CDR3 DNA reads as TGTGCCAGCAGTTTGCGGCTAGCGGGGCACAATGAGCAGTTCTTC. Translation gives CASSLRLAGHNEQFF. The chain uses TRBV27 and TRBJ2-1; 9 bases match TRBD2. CDR1 MNHEY and CDR2 SMNVEV come from the germline V gene (reference sequence). The V and J ends lost 3 bases and 5 bases, in that order; junction bases with no gene match: 5. There are 15 residues in the CDR3.

This clone was recorded only once. The chain has TRBV11-3 and TRBJ1-2, with unresolved D. Trimming took off 4 bases at V and 2 bases at J, with 11 bases between the two ends. Looked up from germline, CDR1 is SGHNT and CDR2 is YENEEA. This CDR3 is built from 14 residues. CDR3 loop: CASSSGSTNYGYTF. The CDR3 DNA follows: TGTGCCAGCAGCTCCGGTAGCACCAACTATGGCTACACCTTC.

The chain links TRBV11-3 to TRBJ2-3, with a tentative D call TRBD1 (6 bases). V gave up 5 bases and J gave up 4 bases, with 10 bases separating them. The CDR3 loop spans 13 amino acids. Germline V gives CDR1 SGHNT, CDR2 YENEEA. The CDR3 region is CASSAGESDTQYF. In nucleotides, the CDR3 is TGTGCCAGCAGCGCAGGGGAATCAGATACGCAGTATTTT.

V is TRBV12-3 or TRBV12-4 and J is TRBJ2-5; no definite D call. This CDR3 is 11 amino acids long. Trimming took off 2 bases at V and 7 bases at J, with 5 bases between the two ends. CDR3 sequence reads: CASSLIGTQYF. In DNA form, the CDR3 reads TGTGCCAGCAGTTTAATTGGGACCCAGTACTTC.

The chain uses TRBV13 and TRBJ2-2; D might be TRBD1 or TRBD2, each matching 6 bases. CDR1 is PRHDT and CDR2 is FYEKMQ in the germline V gene (reference sequence). This CDR3 spans 14 amino acids. With 5 bases removed from V and 6 bases from J, the gap between germline ends came to 13 bases. The CDR3 nucleotides read TGTGCCAGCAGCCCAGGGGAGGACCCCGGGGAGCTGTTTTTT. This sequence encodes CASSPGEDPGELFF.

The chain has TRBV12-3 or TRBV12-4 and TRBJ2-5; 9 nucleotides align to TRBD1. CDR3 length: 13 amino acids. Trimming cost V 6 bases and J 5 bases; bases outside gene matches: 4. The CDR3 DNA follows: TGTGCCAGCAGAGGACAGGGGTTTGAGACCCAGTACTTC. Amino acids: CASRGQGFETQYF.

This sequence joins TRBV9 and TRBJ1-4; 9 bases are a match to TRBD1. The CDR3 totals 16 residues. Germline assignment: CDR1 SGDLS and CDR2 YYNGEE. The V and J ends lost 1 base and 7 bases, in that order; junction bases with no gene match: 8. In DNA, the CDR3 is TGTGCCAGCAGCGTAACTTGGGGACAGGGCAGTGAAAAACTGTTTTTT. It codes for CASSVTWGQGSEKLFF. The whole variable domain, remainder taken from reference TRBV9 and TRBJ1-4, is DSGVTQTPKHLITATGQRVTLRCSPRSGDLSVYWYQQSLDQGLQFLIQYYNGEERAKGNILERFSAQQFPDLHSELNLSSLELGDSALYFCASSVTWGQGSEKLFFGSGTQLSVL.

The chain is built from TRBV7-2 and TRBJ2-5; 7 bases align to TRBD2. This CDR3 is 15 amino acids long. Germline V gene sequence: CDR1 SGHTA, CDR2 FQGNSA. The ends lost 4 bases at V and 4 bases at J; junction bases unmatched: 9. CDR3 DNA sequence: TGTGCCAGCAGCTCCCAGGGAGGGCTAGGAGAGACCCAGTACTTC. Translating it yields CASSSQGGLGETQYF.

This clone was found once. The V and J genes are TRBV10-3 and TRBJ2-3, with a possible D match to TRBD2 (6 bases). The CDR3 spans 14 residues. From germline, CDR1 is ENHRY and CDR2 SYGVKD. V dropped 4 bases and J dropped 1 base, with 9 bases sitting between them. The CDR3 reads CAISAPGGTDTQYF. The CDR3 DNA follows: TGTGCCATCAGTGCTCCGGGGGGCACAGATACGCAGTATTTT.

The chain combines TRBV19 with TRBJ2-5; D possibly corresponds to TRBD2 (5 bases). The CDR3 covers 13 residues. The ends were cut back, 5 bases at V and 4 bases at J, with 11 bases in the middle. Per germline, CDR1 LNHDA and CDR2 SQIVND (reference sequence). The CDR3: CASSPLAGETQYF. As DNA, the CDR3 is TGTGCCAGTAGTCCCCTAGCCGGAGAGACCCAGTACTTC.

V gene TRBV7-9 combines with J gene TRBJ2-7, with 8 nucleotides matching TRBD1. Germline assignment: CDR1 SEHNR and CDR2 FQNEAQ (reference sequence). This CDR3 spans 14 amino acids. Losses at the gene ends were 5 bases for V and 2 bases for J; bases not matched to a gene: 5. The CDR3 loop reads CASSPRGPAYEQYF. The CDR3 DNA follows: TGTGCCAGCAGCCCCAGGGGGCCCGCCTACGAGCAGTACTTC.

The chain uses TRBV19 and TRBJ2-7, with no clear D. Looked up from germline, CDR1 is LNHDA and CDR2 is SQIVND (reference sequence). CDR3 length equals 14 residues. V was pared by 4 bases and J by 4 bases, with 14 bases between. CDR3 coding DNA: TGTGCCAGTAGTACCCGGACGGGTAGTTACGAGCAGTACTTC. It translates to CASSTRTGSYEQYF.

The chain joins TRBV7-9 to TRBJ2-4, with 9 bases aligning to TRBD2. Germline lookup yields CDR1 SEHNR and CDR2 FQNEAQ (reference sequence). The trim removed 4 bases at V and 8 bases at J, leaving 6 bases unmatched. CDR3 length equals 14 residues. The CDR3 spells CASSSVRGGDIQYF. CDR3 nucleotide sequence: TGTGCCAGCAGCTCCGTGCGGGGGGGCGACATTCAGTACTTC.

The chain links TRBV6-5 to TRBJ2-1; TRBD2 might be the D (6 bases). The V end lost 0 bases, the J end lost 4 bases, and 13 bases lay between the germline ends. The CDR3 spans 16 residues. Germline V gives CDR1 MNHEY, CDR2 SVGAGI. CDR3 sequence reads: CASSYSGLAKYNEQFF. The CDR3 DNA reads TGTGCCAGCAGTTACTCGGGACTTGCTAAATACAATGAGCAGTTCTTC.

The V call is TRBV6-1, the J call TRBJ1-3, with no clear D. Germline assignment: CDR1 MNHNS and CDR2 SASEGT. The V end was cut by 2 bases, the J end by 4 bases, with 9 bases between. The CDR3 consists of 14 residues. CDR3 loop: CASSERWSGNTIYF. DNA for the CDR3: TGTGCCAGCAGTGAAAGATGGTCGGGAAACACCATATATTTT.

The J gene is TRBJ1-2, the V gene TRBV5-4; possible D gene TRBD1, 6 bases. The CDR3 totals 15 residues. Germline V gene sequence: CDR1 SGHNT, CDR2 YYREEE (reference sequence). Between the trimmed V and J ends, which lost 0 bases and 0 bases, there was a span of 9 bases. The CDR3 DNA reads as TGTGCCAGCAGCTTGGGCAGGACAGCTAACTATGGCTACACCTTC. Protein sequence: CASSLGRTANYGYTF.

The rearrangement uses TRBV5-1 and TRBJ2-2; no reliable D call. The V gene's germline CDR1 is SGHRS and CDR2 YFSETQ. The CDR3 loop spans 16 amino acids. V was trimmed by 4 bases and J by 3 bases, leaving 16 bases between them. CDR3 bases: TGCGCCAGCAGCCCAACACGGACGGCCGACACCGGGGAGCTGTTTTTT. Its protein is CASSPTRTADTGELFF. Variable domain in full (rest from reference TRBV5-1 and TRBJ2-2): KAGVTQTPRYLIKTRGQQVTLSCSPISGHRSVSWYQQTPGQGLQFLFEYFSETQRNKGNFPGRFSGRQFSNSRSEMNVSTLELGDSALYLCASSPTRTADTGELFFGEGSRLTVL.

The genes are TRBV2 and TRBJ1-1, with TRBD1 matching 7 bases. The germline CDR1 and CDR2 sequences are SNHLY and FYNNEI. CDR3 length equals 15 residues. Trimming removed 6 bases from V and 7 bases from J; junction bases left unmatched: 14. The CDR3 region is CASRLSWDSDFEAFF. The CDR3 DNA is TGTGCCAGCAGACTCAGTTGGGACAGCGACTTTGAAGCTTTCTTT.

This clone was detected only once. This sequence joins TRBV2 and TRBJ1-2, with D perhaps TRBD1 (5 bases). The V end was cut by 5 bases, the J end by 8 bases, with 15 bases between. The CDR3 has 13 residues. Germline V gene lookup returns CDR1 SNHLY and CDR2 FYNNEI. The CDR3 nucleotides read TGTGCCAGCAGTCCTCAACAGGTTCGAGGCTACACCTTC. This gives the protein CASSPQQVRGYTF.

The rearrangement uses TRBV7-2 and TRBJ1-1, with D possibly TRBD1 on 5 matching bases. The CDR3 extends over 14 amino acids. Deletions cut 5 bases from V and 0 bases from J, with 10 bases between. Germline V CDR1 and CDR2: SGHTA, FQGNSA. The CDR3 sequence: CASSLGPVNTEAFF. The CDR3 nucleotides are TGTGCCAGCAGCCTGGGACCCGTGAACACTGAAGCTTTCTTT.

The chain uses TRBV7-9 and TRBJ2-5; no reliable D call. The CDR3 is 12 residues long. CDR1 is SEHNR and CDR2 is FQNEAQ in the germline V gene (reference sequence). The V and J ends lost 2 bases and 3 bases respectively, with 4 bases between them. CDR3 amino acids: CASSLREETQYF. The CDR3 nucleotides are TGTGCCAGCAGCTTACGGGAAGAGACCCAGTACTTC.

This chain uses TRBV2 with TRBJ2-2; 11 nucleotides align to TRBD2. The junction had 2 bases not matched to a gene; V was cut back by 6 bases and J by 5 bases. Germline V gene lookup returns CDR1 SNHLY and CDR2 FYNNEI. The CDR3 is made up of 14 amino acids. The CDR3 is CASRGLAATGELFF. The CDR3 region has the DNA TGTGCCAGCAGGGGACTAGCGGCAACCGGGGAGCTGTTTTTT.

The J gene is TRBJ2-7, the V gene TRBV28; 10 bases fit TRBD2. The CDR3 is 18 residues long. V shed 1 base and J 0 bases; nucleotides not matched to a gene: 9. The V gene's germline CDR1 is MDHEN and CDR2 SYDVKM. The CDR3 is CASSLYSGTSASSYEQYF. The CDR3 coding sequence is TGTGCCAGCAGTTTATACTCCGGGACTAGCGCCTCCTCCTACGAGCAGTACTTC.

The chain has TRBV7-9 and TRBJ2-1, with a possible D match to TRBD2 (7 bases). Germline assignment: CDR1 SEHNR and CDR2 FQNEAQ (reference sequence). The CDR3 loop spans 15 amino acids. The ends were cut back, 7 bases at V and 3 bases at J, with 16 bases in the middle. The CDR3 DNA reads TGTGCCAGCAACGGGGGGAGAGGGGGCTACAATGAGCAGTTCTTC. Translation gives CASNGGRGGYNEQFF.